This T cell receptor (beta chain) was recovered during a study of cytomegalovirus exposure and HLA in healthy donors. Study results and limitations: When presence/absence was analysed, sequencing depth was taken to be roughly uniform across donors.

As to this clone: Its specificity is unknown.

V gave up 6 bases and J gave up 11 bases, with 13 bases separating them. The CDR3 is 11 amino acids. Germline CDR1 MDHEN, CDR2 SYDVKM. 13 Jbeta primers and 60 Vbeta primers were used for the PCR. Sequencing was performed with immunoSEQ multiplex PCR; in TCRdb, only in-frame clones are kept and a portion is missing. The sample holds roughly 180,000 clones, roughly 74% seen once. V gene TRBV28 combines with J gene TRBJ1-2; D uncertain. The clonotype comes from a female donor in good health and CMV-seronegative. Sequencing used PBMCs. The CDR3 region is CASRGRPEYTF. As DNA, the CDR3 is TGTGCCAGCAGAGGCAGGCCAGAGTACACCTTC.